Following are 2 T cell receptor beta chains from one sample sequenced in a study of post-analysis software for immune sequencing data. Unique molecular identifiers tagged the TCR beta cDNA libraries. A single record per CDR3 protein comes from TCRdb applying MiXCR to the PCR reads. Altogether approximately 690,000 distinct CDR3 sequences are present, roughly three fifths being singletons, with the ten largest covering about 11%. The antigens these receptors bind are not known. General study findings and limits: Higher frequency in patients than in controls was seen for roughly 5 TRBV segments, with TRBV5-6, TRBV5-1 and TRBV20-1 among them.

Sequences were obtained from blood. Source of these receptors: a girl aged 2-10 years with multiple sclerosis.

V is TRBV30 and J is TRBJ1-2; D is ambiguous. The CDR3 spans 15 residues. Trimming pared 0 bases from V and 4 bases from J, leaving 15 bases between. Looked up from germline, CDR1 is GTSNPN and CDR2 is SVGIG (reference sequence). CDR3 amino acids: CAWSVNTGGVYGYTF. In nucleotides, the CDR3 is TGTGCCTGGAGTGTAAACACGGGCGGGGTCTATGGCTACACCTTC.

This clonotype was seen a few times. V usage is TRBV29-1 and J usage is TRBJ2-1; TRBD2 matches at 7 bases. V lost 6 bases to trimming and J lost 6 bases; unmatched junction nucleotides: 11. The CDR3 runs to 14 residues. Looked up from germline, CDR1 is SQVTM and CDR2 is ANQGSEA. The CDR3 bases are TGCAGCGTCGCCCTCGACGGGAGGCTCAATGAGCAGTTCTTC. Its protein is CSVALDGRLNEQFF.